This T cell receptor beta chain comes out of a study of blood T cell repertoires in COVID-19. Overall study: The study drew acute and convalescent COVID-19 samples from the United States, Italy and Spain. In each case, the material was cDNA or gDNA derived from T cells, B-cell-depleted T cells, or PBMCs.

Method: immunoSEQ multiplex PCR; TCRdb's copy keeps in-frame clones and lacks some. The sample has 200,000 to 250,000 clones; 70% to 90% are singletons. Trimming stripped 4 bases from V and 8 bases from J, with 14 bases between. The germline V gene has CDR1 ENHRY and CDR2 SYGVKD. The CDR3 is made up of 14 amino acids. The V gene is TRBV10-3, the J gene TRBJ1-4; possible D gene TRBD1, 6 bases. The clonotype originates from a woman in her thirties who had recovered from COVID-19. Sequencing input: peripheral blood. CDR3 region: CAISGTVGDEKLFF. CDR3 in DNA: TGTGCCATCAGTGGGACAGTAGGGGACGAAAAACTGTTTTTT.